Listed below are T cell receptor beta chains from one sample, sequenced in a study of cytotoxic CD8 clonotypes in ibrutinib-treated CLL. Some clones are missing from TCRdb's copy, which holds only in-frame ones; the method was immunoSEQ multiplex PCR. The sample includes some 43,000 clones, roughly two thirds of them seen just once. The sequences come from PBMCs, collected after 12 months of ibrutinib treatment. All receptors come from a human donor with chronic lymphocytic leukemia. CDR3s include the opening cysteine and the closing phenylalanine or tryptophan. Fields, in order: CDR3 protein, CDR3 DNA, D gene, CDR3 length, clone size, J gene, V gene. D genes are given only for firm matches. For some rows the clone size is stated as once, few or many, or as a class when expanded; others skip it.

CASFRATSSYNEQFF | TGTGCCAGCTTTAGGGCTACGAGCTCCTACAATGAGCAGTTCTTC | NA | 15 | NA | TRBJ2-1 | TRBV28
CASRDTSSNTGELFF | TGCGCCAGCAGGGACACCTCCTCAAACACCGGGGAGCTGTTTTTT | NA | 15 | NA | TRBJ2-2 | TRBV10-1
CASSYSDPYF | TGTGCCAGCAGCTACTCAGATCCGTACTTC | NA | 10 | NA | TRBJ2-7 | TRBV5-8
CASSLDDNTEAFF | TGCGCCAGCAGCTTGGATGATAACACTGAAGCTTTCTTT | NA | 13 | NA | TRBJ1-1 | TRBV5-1
CAIAGQANTGELFF | TGTGCCATCGCCGGACAGGCGAACACCGGGGAGCTGTTTTTT | TRBD1 | 14 | NA | TRBJ2-2 | TRBV10-3
CASSSTSSSANEQFF | TGTGCCAGCAGTTCAACTTCTTCGTCTGCCAATGAGCAGTTCTTC | NA | 15 | few | TRBJ2-1 | TRBV28
CAIRSGTASYEQYF | TGTGCCATCAGATCCGGGACGGCCTCCTACGAGCAGTACTTC | NA | 14 | NA | TRBJ2-7 | TRBV10-3
CASNTGGFTGELFF | TGTGCCAGTAACACGGGGGGCTTTACCGGGGAGCTGTTTTTT | NA | 14 | medium-sized | TRBJ2-2 | TRBV19
CASSYDEKLFF | TGTGCCAGCAGTTACGATGAAAAACTGTTTTTT | NA | 11 | once | TRBJ1-4 | TRBV6-5
CASSLESGSYNEQFF | TGTGCCAGCAGCTTGGAATCGGGATCCTACAATGAGCAGTTCTTC | NA | 15 | NA | TRBJ2-1 | TRBV5-4
CASRGTDNYGYTF | TGTGCCAGCAGGGGGACAGATAACTATGGCTACACCTTC | TRBD1 | 13 | NA | TRBJ1-2 | TRBV6-5
CASSLGGALNSPLHF | TGTGCCAGCAGTTTAGGAGGAGCCCTTAATTCACCCCTCCACTTT | NA | 15 | once | TRBJ1-6 | TRBV27
CASSEYGGGETQYF | TGTGCCAGCAGTGAATATGGCGGGGGAGAGACCCAGTACTTC | TRBD2 | 14 | NA | TRBJ2-5 | TRBV25-1
CAIRIAGFPDTQYF | TGTGCCATCAGGATAGCGGGGTTCCCAGATACGCAGTATTTT | TRBD2 | 14 | NA | TRBJ2-3 | TRBV10-3
CASSRTGSNQPQHF | TGTGCCAGCAGCCGAACAGGAAGCAATCAGCCCCAGCATTTT | NA | 14 | NA | TRBJ1-5 | TRBV5-4
CASSLVLARVKYEQYF | TGTGCCAGCAGCTTAGTCCTGGCTCGGGTAAAGTACGAGCAGTACTTC | NA | 16 | NA | TRBJ2-7 | TRBV7-9